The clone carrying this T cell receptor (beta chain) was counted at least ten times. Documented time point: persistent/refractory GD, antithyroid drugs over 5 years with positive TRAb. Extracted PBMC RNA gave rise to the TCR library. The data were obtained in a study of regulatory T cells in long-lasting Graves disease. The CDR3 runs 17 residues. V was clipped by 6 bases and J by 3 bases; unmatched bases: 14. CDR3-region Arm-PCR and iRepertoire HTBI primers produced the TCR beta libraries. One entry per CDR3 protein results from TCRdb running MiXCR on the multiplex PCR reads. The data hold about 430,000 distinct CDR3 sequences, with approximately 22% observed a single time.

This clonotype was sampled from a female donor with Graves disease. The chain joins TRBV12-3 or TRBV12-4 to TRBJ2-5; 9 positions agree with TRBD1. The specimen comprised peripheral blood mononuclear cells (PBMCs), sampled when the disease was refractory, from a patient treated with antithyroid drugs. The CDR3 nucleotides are TGTGCCAGCAGCCTTGAGTACCGGGACAGGGAAAAAGAGACCCAGTACTTC. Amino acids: CASSLEYRDREKETQYF.